Here is one TCR beta chain with its context. This record comes from a study of shared T cell receptors in the human thymus. Libraries were prepared by immunoSEQ multiplex PCR; TCRdb keeps only in-frame clonotypes and omits some of them. The sample carries hundreds of thousands of clones, 78% recorded once. Trimming shortened V by 7 bases and J by 0 bases, and 14 bases separated the two germline ends. The germline V gene encodes CDR1 SGHRS and CDR2 YFSETQ. This CDR3 comprises 15 residues. These same records also appear under a second study, on human thymus T cells. Turning to that study: During corrective heart surgery, resections were taken, and the thymus tissue came from them. Gene usage for V and J segments appeared biased in thymic and blood repertoires. Reports from related research described highly overlapping thymic repertoires among unrelated individuals.

This receptor was obtained from a boy under two years old with a congenital heart defect. Sequencing was performed on thymocytes. The V gene is TRBV5-1, the J gene TRBJ2-1, with D maybe TRBD2 (5 bases). The CDR3 here is CASGKFGSSYNEQFF. CDR3 DNA: TGCGCCAGCGGGAAGTTTGGGAGCTCCTACAATGAGCAGTTCTTC.